These T cell receptor beta chains were read from a single sample in a study of cytomegalovirus exposure and HLA in healthy donors. Sequenced by immunoSEQ multiplex PCR; TCRdb stores in-frame clones only, minus some. The sample includes 110,000 to 150,000 clones, roughly nine tenths of them seen just once. Sequencing used PBMCs. The receptors shown here come from a man between 18 and 29 years old in good health and CMV-seronegative. Each CDR3 is given with its conserved first and last residue. D genes are given only for firm matches. Only some rows state a clone size, as once, few, many or a class for expanded clones.

cdr3_nt,cdr3_aa,j_call,v_call,d_call,clone_size
TGTGCCAGCAGGACGGGGTACGGGCTACGGGAGCAGTACTTC,CASRTGYGLREQYF,TRBJ2-7,TRBV28,-,-
TGTGCCAGCAGCCTACGCGGGACAGGGCCCTACGAGCAGTACTTC,CASSLRGTGPYEQYF,TRBJ2-7,TRBV14,TRBD1,-
TGTGCCAGCACCCCCGGGGGCACTGAAGCTTTCTTT,CASTPGGTEAFF,TRBJ1-1,TRBV9,-,-
TGTGCCAGCGGAAGACTAGGTAGTACGTTCTTC,CASGRLGSTFF,TRBJ2-1,TRBV7-9,-,once
TGTGCCAGCAGTTACGGGGGGGGGAATGAGCAGTTCTTC,CASSYGGGNEQFF,TRBJ2-1,TRBV6-6,TRBD2,-
TGTGCCAGCGGCGCGGGGGGGCTATGGGGCTACACCTTC,CASGAGGLWGYTF,TRBJ1-2,TRBV6-6,-,once
TGTGCCAGTAGTATAGTTAGCCCTGGGGCCAACGTCCTGACTTTC,CASSIVSPGANVLTF,TRBJ2-6,TRBV19,-,-
TGTGCCAGCAGCTTCCAAGCGGGAGCGTCCTCCTACGAGCAGTACTTC,CASSFQAGASSYEQYF,TRBJ2-7,TRBV7-2,TRBD2,-
TGCGCCAGCAGCGCGGCGTTGACAGGGAACTATGGCTACACCTTC,CASSAALTGNYGYTF,TRBJ1-2,TRBV5-1,TRBD1,-
TGTGCCAGCAGGAGCGGTAACAATGAGCAGTTCTTC,CASRSGNNEQFF,TRBJ2-1,TRBV27,-,-
TGTGCCAGCAGTTACAGTGGAGGAACCACAGATACGCAGTATTTT,CASSYSGGTTDTQYF,TRBJ2-3,TRBV6-6,-,-
TGTGCCAGCAGTGATGAACTTTATAGCAATCAGCCCCAGCATTTT,CASSDELYSNQPQHF,TRBJ1-5,TRBV6-1,-,-
TGTGCCAGTACCTTCACCGGGACAGGGGTTGGCTATGGCTACACCTTC,CASTFTGTGVGYGYTF,TRBJ1-2,TRBV19,TRBD1,-
TGTGCCAGCAGTTCGTCCCCTAGCGGGGGGCGCGGGACCCAGTACTTC,CASSSSPSGGRGTQYF,TRBJ2-5,TRBV27,TRBD2,once
TGTGCCAGCAGCTTAGAGCGCGGCGGGGGGGCCTTGGGAGAGACCCAGTACTTC,CASSLERGGGALGETQYF,TRBJ2-5,TRBV7-2,TRBD2,-
TGTGCCAGCAGCTTAGGACTAGCGGAATTCCAAGAGACCCAGTACTTC,CASSLGLAEFQETQYF,TRBJ2-5,TRBV7-6,TRBD2,-
TGTGCCAGCAGTGACTCACAGGACTCTGGAAACACCATATATTTT,CASSDSQDSGNTIYF,TRBJ1-3,TRBV6-5,-,-
TGTGCCAGTAGTATGAGGACAGGGTATGGCTATGGCTACACCTTC,CASSMRTGYGYGYTF,TRBJ1-2,TRBV19,TRBD1,few
TGCAGCGTTGGGTGGTCGGACACAGGCACCGGGGAGCTGTTTTTT,CSVGWSDTGTGELFF,TRBJ2-2,TRBV29-1,-,-
TGTGCCAGCGGCCCTGGCTGGAACACCGGGGAGCTGTTTTTT,CASGPGWNTGELFF,TRBJ2-2,TRBV27,-,-
TGTGCCAGCTCACCGGGGCAGGGGTCCTATGGCTACACCTTC,CASSPGQGSYGYTF,TRBJ1-2,TRBV18,-,-
TGTGCCATCAGTGAGACCTTAGCGGGGGGGCAGGAGACCCAGTACTTC,CAISETLAGGQETQYF,TRBJ2-5,TRBV10-3,TRBD2,-
TGTGCCAGCAGCCGAGGGGGCGAACTGTTTTTT,CASSRGGELFF,TRBJ1-4,TRBV27,TRBD1,once
TGTGCCAGCAGTGGGGGACAGGGGGGCAATCAGCCCCAGCATTTT,CASSGGQGGNQPQHF,TRBJ1-5,TRBV6-5,TRBD1,-
TGTGCCAGCAGTTTTTCCCTCGGCGGAGATAGCAATCAGCCCCAGCATTTT,CASSFSLGGDSNQPQHF,TRBJ1-5,TRBV28,-,once
TGTGCCAGCAGCTTAGTTACACCTTGGCGGGCGAATGAAAAACTGTTTTTT,CASSLVTPWRANEKLFF,TRBJ1-4,TRBV7-2,-,-
TGCGCCAGCAGCTTGGCCGGACAGTCAGCTTACGGCTACACCTTC,CASSLAGQSAYGYTF,TRBJ1-2,TRBV5-1,-,-
TGCGCCAGCAGCTTGGCCGACAGGGCCTCGGTTAACTATGGCTACACCTTC,CASSLADRASVNYGYTF,TRBJ1-2,TRBV5-1,TRBD1,-
TGCGCCAGCAGCCAAAATAGGGGGTTCAACGAGCAGTACTTC,CASSQNRGFNEQYF,TRBJ2-7,TRBV4-1,-,-
TGTGCCAGCAGCTTAGTTTTCGGGGTCGAGACCCAGTACTTC,CASSLVFGVETQYF,TRBJ2-5,TRBV11-2,-,once
TGTGCCACCCTACAGGGGACCTCCTACAATGAGCAGTTCTTC,CATLQGTSYNEQFF,TRBJ2-1,TRBV2,TRBD1,-
TGTGCCAGCAGCTGGGGACAGGGGGGTTTCGAGCAGTACTTC,CASSWGQGGFEQYF,TRBJ2-7,TRBV11-2,TRBD1,-
TGTGCCAGCAGTTTATATTACAAATTGAACACTGAAGCTTTCTTT,CASSLYYKLNTEAFF,TRBJ1-1,TRBV27,-,-
TGTGCCAGCAGTTTGACAACCCAGGCTTCACCCCTCCACTTT,CASSLTTQASPLHF,TRBJ1-6,TRBV27,-,-
TGTGCCAGCAGACGGACAGAACTCTACGAGCAGTACTTC,CASRRTELYEQYF,TRBJ2-7,TRBV6-1,-,-
TGCAGCGTTGGTCATGGGAGACTTCGGTATGGCTACACCTTC,CSVGHGRLRYGYTF,TRBJ1-2,TRBV29-1,-,-
TGTGCCAGCAGCGTAGACAGGACTAGTGGCCATGAGCAGTTCTTC,CASSVDRTSGHEQFF,TRBJ2-1,TRBV9,TRBD2,-
TGCAGCGCCAGGACAGGGAGGTATGGCTACACCTTC,CSARTGRYGYTF,TRBJ1-2,TRBV29-1,TRBD1,-
TGTGCCAGCAGTGAAGGAGTGGGAGCGCCCACCGGGGAGCTGTTTTTT,CASSEGVGAPTGELFF,TRBJ2-2,TRBV6-1,-,-
TGTGCCAGCAGGTCTCGGGGGGGCCAAGAGACCCAGTACTTC,CASRSRGGQETQYF,TRBJ2-5,TRBV9,TRBD2,once
TGTGCCAGCAGCTTATTAATCCGGGACAGGGAAATCCAGAACACTGAAGCTTTCTTT,CASSLLIRDREIQNTEAFF,TRBJ1-1,TRBV13,TRBD1,-
TGTGCCAGCAGCGCTAAACAGGGTGGAGGAGGTGGCTACACCTTC,CASSAKQGGGGGYTF,TRBJ1-2,TRBV7-8,-,once
TGCAGCGTTGAGGGGGCCGGGTACGAGCAGTACTTC,CSVEGAGYEQYF,TRBJ2-7,TRBV29-1,-,-
TGCGCCAGCAGCTTGGAAGGGCTAGCAAGGGATACGCAGTATTTT,CASSLEGLARDTQYF,TRBJ2-3,TRBV5-1,-,-
TGTGCCAGTAGTTCCATCGGACACAACCCCTATGGCTACACCTTC,CASSSIGHNPYGYTF,TRBJ1-2,TRBV19,-,-
TGTGCCAGCAGCGTAGGATTAGCGGGGCCCCTAACGGGGAGGTACAATGAGCAGTTCTTC,CASSVGLAGPLTGRYNEQFF,TRBJ2-1,TRBV9,TRBD2,-
TGTGCCAGTAACCTGGACAGGGAAGTTGGCAATCAGCCCCAGCATTTT,CASNLDREVGNQPQHF,TRBJ1-5,TRBV19,TRBD1,-
TGTGCCATCAGTGAGGGGGGGGGACGAATCACTGAAGCTTTCTTT,CAISEGGGRITEAFF,TRBJ1-1,TRBV10-3,-,once
TGTGCCAGCAGCTTAGATCCTGCGGGACTAGCGGGAGTGGGAGAGACCCAGTACTTC,CASSLDPAGLAGVGETQYF,TRBJ2-5,TRBV11-2,TRBD2,-
TGTGCCAGCAGTTTATCCGGAGACAGGGCCTCTGGAAACACCATATATTTT,CASSLSGDRASGNTIYF,TRBJ1-3,TRBV27,TRBD1,-